A selection of T cell receptor beta chains follows, all from one sample in a study of shared clonotypes between healthy human individuals. Only in-frame clones appear in the TCRdb table, and some are missing; sequencing was by immunoSEQ multiplex PCR. Altogether 1,400,000 or so clones are present, 97% to 99% being singletons, with the ten largest covering around 0.38%. The sequenced sample consisted of naive CD4+ T cells sorted from blood. The receptors here all came from a man younger than 45 in good health. The CDR3 runs from the conserved cysteine through the conserved F or W. The order of the fields is CDR3 protein, CDR3 DNA, D gene, V gene, J gene, clone size. D genes are given only for firm matches. Only some rows state a clone size, as once, few, many or a class for expanded clones.

CASSRTSGRSRSYNEQFF,TGCGCCAGCAGTAGGACTAGCGGGAGGTCCCGCTCCTACAATGAGCAGTTCTTC,TRBD2,TRBV10-2,TRBJ2-1,once
CAISGFEASSYNEQFF,TGTGCCATCAGTGGGTTTGAGGCCAGCTCCTACAATGAGCAGTTCTTC,NA,TRBV10-3,TRBJ2-1,NA
CASSFTNKNYEQYF,TGTGCCAGCAGTTTTACCAACAAGAACTACGAGCAGTACTTC,NA,TRBV27,TRBJ2-7,NA
CASSLTGAGELFF,TGCGCCAGCAGCTTGACAGGGGCCGGGGAGCTGTTTTTT,TRBD1,TRBV5-1,TRBJ2-2,NA
CASRRSGSGSHYNEQFF,TGTGCCAGCAGACGTAGTGGTAGCGGGAGTCACTACAATGAGCAGTTCTTC,TRBD2,TRBV27,TRBJ2-1,NA
CASTVAQGRNTEAFF,TGTGCCAGCACCGTCGCTCAGGGAAGAAACACTGAAGCTTTCTTT,NA,TRBV28,TRBJ1-1,once
CASSPKGGDRTLFF,TGTGCCAGCTCACCTAAAGGGGGGGACCGAACTTTATTCTTC,NA,TRBV18,TRBJ2-7,NA
CASSEEADYGYTF,TGTGCCAGCAGTGAAGAAGCGGACTATGGCTACACCTTC,NA,TRBV2,TRBJ1-2,NA
CASSQAGTAGSGPQHF,TGTGCCAGCAGCCAGGCCGGGACAGCCGGCTCCGGGCCCCAGCATTTT,TRBD1,TRBV7-9,TRBJ1-5,NA
CASSSPWASGTDTQYF,TGCGCCAGCAGCTCGCCGTGGGCTAGCGGTACAGATACGCAGTATTTT,TRBD2,TRBV5-1,TRBJ2-3,NA
CASSLAVGAPDTQYF,TGCGCCAGCAGCTTGGCGGTGGGAGCTCCAGATACGCAGTATTTT,NA,TRBV5-1,TRBJ2-3,once
CATWGQGGRWTEAFF,TGTGCCACCTGGGGACAGGGAGGGAGGTGGACTGAAGCTTTCTTT,TRBD1,TRBV6-1,TRBJ1-1,NA
CASSRNTGELFF,TGTGCCAGCAGCCGAAACACCGGGGAGCTGTTTTTT,NA,TRBV7-8,TRBJ2-2,NA
CASSLAQLRDEQFF,TGCGCCAGCAGCTTGGCTCAATTAAGGGATGAGCAGTTCTTC,NA,TRBV5-1,TRBJ2-1,NA
CASSRGLAGNTGELFF,TGCGCCAGCAGCCGGGGACTAGCGGGGAACACCGGGGAGCTGTTTTTT,TRBD2,TRBV4-1,TRBJ2-2,NA
CASSLSMLRSEQYF,TGTGCCAGCAGTTTATCTATGTTGAGGTCCGAGCAGTACTTC,NA,TRBV27,TRBJ2-7,NA
CASSPGPSATNEKLFF,TGTGCCAGCTCACCCGGACCTAGTGCAACTAATGAAAAACTGTTTTTT,NA,TRBV18,TRBJ1-4,NA
CASSLGTGVYEQYF,TGCGCCAGCAGCCTAGGGACAGGGGTCTACGAGCAGTACTTC,TRBD1,TRBV4-3,TRBJ2-7,NA
CASTRLGLGTDTQYF,TGTGCCAGCACCCGACTTGGGCTTGGCACAGATACGCAGTATTTT,NA,TRBV6-5,TRBJ2-3,NA
CASSLFYTGELFF,TGTGCCAGCAGCTTATTTTACACCGGGGAGCTGTTTTTT,NA,TRBV11-2,TRBJ2-2,NA
CASSLRGARGGTGELFF,TGTGCCAGCAGTCTCCGGGGGGCCAGGGGCGGCACCGGGGAGCTGTTTTTT,NA,TRBV27,TRBJ2-2,NA
CASSLIGGTNTGELFF,TGTGCCAGCAGCTTAATTGGCGGGACGAACACCGGGGAGCTGTTTTTT,NA,TRBV5-8,TRBJ2-2,NA
CASSTSPRGQFF,TGTGCCAGTTCGACTAGCCCCAGGGGGCAGTTCTTC,NA,TRBV28,TRBJ2-1,NA
CASSYRQFSSTDTQYF,TGTGCCAGCAGTTATCGACAGTTTTCTAGCACAGATACGCAGTATTTT,NA,TRBV6-5,TRBJ2-3,NA
CAISASRGSSYEQYF,TGTGCCATCAGTGCTTCAAGGGGGAGCTCCTACGAGCAGTACTTC,NA,TRBV10-3,TRBJ2-7,once
CASTRLAGTDTQYF,TGTGCCAGCACCCGACTAGCGGGCACAGATACGCAGTATTTT,TRBD2,TRBV11-2,TRBJ2-3,NA
CASSQDRETEAFF,TGCGCCAGCAGCCAAGATCGAGAGACTGAAGCTTTCTTT,NA,TRBV4-3,TRBJ1-1,once
CASSLGRQGEFVGGANVLTF,TGTGCCAGCAGTTTAGGGAGACAGGGGGAGTTTGTAGGTGGGGCCAACGTCCTGACTTTC,TRBD1,TRBV28,TRBJ2-6,NA
CASSLSTDTQYF,TGTGCCAGCAGCTTGTCAACAGATACGCAGTATTTT,NA,TRBV5-4,TRBJ2-3,NA
CSASSGANVLTF,TGCAGCGCAAGCTCTGGGGCCAACGTCCTGACTTTC,NA,TRBV29-1,TRBJ2-6,NA
CASRGRNEQFF,TGTGCCAGCAGGGGGCGGAATGAGCAGTTCTTC,NA,TRBV28,TRBJ2-1,NA
CASSKYTGVGTDTQYF,TGCGCCAGCAGCAAATATACAGGGGTCGGGACAGATACGCAGTATTTT,TRBD1,TRBV5-1,TRBJ2-3,NA
CGGTSGRGQYF,TGCGGGGGGACTAGCGGGAGAGGGCAGTATTTT,TRBD2,TRBV20-1,TRBJ2-3,NA
CASSLEGGFGYTF,TGTGCCAGCAGCTTAGAGGGGGGATTTGGCTACACCTTC,NA,TRBV7-2,TRBJ1-2,NA
CASSLAGSTDTQYF,TGCGCCAGCAGCTTGGCCGGGAGCACAGATACGCAGTATTTT,NA,TRBV5-1,TRBJ2-3,NA
CASSIREFYEQYF,TGTGCCAGTAGTATTAGGGAGTTCTACGAGCAGTACTTC,NA,TRBV19,TRBJ2-7,few
CASSQAYTDTQYF,TGCGCCAGCAGCCAAGCATACACAGATACGCAGTATTTT,NA,TRBV4-1,TRBJ2-3,NA
CSARELGPQHF,TGCAGTGCTAGGGAACTTGGGCCCCAGCATTTT,NA,TRBV20-1,TRBJ1-5,NA
CASHQGNYEQYF,TGTGCCTCCCACCAGGGGAACTACGAGCAGTACTTC,NA,TRBV30,TRBJ2-7,NA
CASSVEGTTEAFF,TGTGCCAGCAGTGTGGAAGGTACCACTGAAGCTTTCTTT,NA,TRBV2,TRBJ1-1,NA
CASSLLPGGLADEQFF,TGCGCCAGCAGCTTGCTTCCCGGTGGACTAGCCGATGAGCAGTTCTTC,TRBD2,TRBV5-1,TRBJ2-1,once
CATSRDGLAGNEQFF,TGTGCCACCAGCAGAGACGGACTAGCGGGGAATGAGCAGTTCTTC,TRBD2,TRBV15,TRBJ2-1,NA
CASNNGGARDEQYF,TGTGCCAGCAATAACGGGGGCGCACGGGACGAGCAGTACTTC,NA,TRBV5-5,TRBJ2-7,NA
CASSLVLAETYEQYF,TGTGCCAGCAGCTTAGTCCTAGCGGAAACCTACGAGCAGTACTTC,TRBD2,TRBV7-8,TRBJ2-7,NA
CASSHPTGGTSNQPQHF,TGCGCCAGCAGCCACCCCACAGGGGGCACTAGCAATCAGCCCCAGCATTTT,TRBD1,TRBV4-1,TRBJ1-5,NA
CASSLLSGAESNTIYF,TGCGCCAGCAGCTTGCTGTCAGGGGCTGAGTCGAACACCATATATTTT,NA,TRBV5-1,TRBJ1-3,NA
CASSYSRGRSEAFF,TGTGCCAGCAGCTACAGCCGGGGGAGATCTGAAGCTTTCTTT,NA,TRBV6-6,TRBJ1-1,NA
CASSFLAATGELFF,TGTGCCAGCAGCTTCCTAGCGGCCACCGGGGAGCTGTTTTTT,TRBD2,TRBV5-5,TRBJ2-2,NA
CASSLSGSYNEQFF,TGTGCCAGCAGCTTGAGCGGCTCCTACAATGAGCAGTTCTTC,NA,TRBV5-4,TRBJ2-1,NA
CASRLVPQTFSSYEQYF,TGTGCAAGTCGCTTAGTTCCCCAGACATTCAGCTCCTACGAGCAGTACTTC,NA,TRBV12-2,TRBJ2-7,NA
CASSEWGTGYEQYF,TGTGCCAGCAGTGAATGGGGGACAGGCTACGAGCAGTACTTC,TRBD1,TRBV2,TRBJ2-7,NA
CASSFKTSPGELFF,TGTGCCAGCAGTTTCAAGACTAGCCCCGGGGAGCTGTTTTTT,TRBD2,TRBV6-1,TRBJ2-2,NA
CASSLFGEETQYF,TGTGCCAGCAGCTTGTTCGGGGAAGAGACCCAGTACTTC,NA,TRBV5-6,TRBJ2-5,NA
CSVGWASGDTQYF,TGCAGCGTAGGTTGGGCCTCCGGGGATACGCAGTATTTT,NA,TRBV29-1,TRBJ2-3,NA
CASSVAGGFHNEQFF,TGTGCCAGCAGCGTAGCGGGAGGCTTCCACAATGAGCAGTTCTTC,TRBD2,TRBV9,TRBJ2-1,once
CASSLRLNPNAGELFF,TGTGCCAGCAGCCTTAGGCTGAATCCAAACGCCGGGGAGCTGTTTTTT,NA,TRBV7-2,TRBJ2-2,NA
CASSSLYRGLDNEQFF,TGTGCCAGCAGCTCGCTTTACAGGGGCTTGGATAATGAGCAGTTCTTC,TRBD1,TRBV11-2,TRBJ2-1,NA
CASSPGGESGHEQYF,TGTGCCAGCAGTCCCGGTGGTGAGAGTGGCCACGAGCAGTACTTC,NA,TRBV28,TRBJ2-7,once